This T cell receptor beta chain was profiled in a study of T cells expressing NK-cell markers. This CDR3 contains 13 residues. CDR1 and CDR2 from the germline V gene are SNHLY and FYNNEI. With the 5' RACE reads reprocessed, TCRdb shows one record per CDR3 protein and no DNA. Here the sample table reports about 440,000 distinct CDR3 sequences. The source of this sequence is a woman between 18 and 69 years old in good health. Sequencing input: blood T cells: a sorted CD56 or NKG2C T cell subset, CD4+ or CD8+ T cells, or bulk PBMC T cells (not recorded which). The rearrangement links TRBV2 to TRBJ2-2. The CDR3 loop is CASSGLNTGELFF. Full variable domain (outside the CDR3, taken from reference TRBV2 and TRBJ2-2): EPEVTQTPSHQVTQMGQEVILRCVPISNHLYFYWYRQILGQKVEFLVSFYNNEISEKSEIFDDQFSVERPDGSNFTLKIRSTKLEDSAMYFCASSGLNTGELFFGEGSRLTVL.